This T cell receptor beta chain was obtained from a study of blood T cell repertoires in COVID-19. Overall study: In each case, the material was cDNA or gDNA derived from T cells, B-cell-depleted T cells, or PBMCs.

Participants came from 24 US areas, aged about 18 to 89 years. Categorization into cohorts depended on clinical history that participants reported. This CDR3 comprises 14 residues. In germline, CDR1 is MNHNS, CDR2 SASEGT. Trimming removed 2 bases at V and 2 bases at J, with 10 bases between. Sequenced by immunoSEQ multiplex PCR; TCRdb stores in-frame clones only, minus some. The data hold over 350,000 clones, with about 85% observed a single time. Sequencing was done on a sample of PBMCs or T cells enriched from blood (not recorded which). The gene calls are TRBV6-1 and TRBJ2-7, with a tentative D call TRBD2 (5 bases). The source of this sequence is a woman aged 18-29 years with acute COVID-19. CDR3 sequence reads: CASSEPGSTYEQYF. The CDR3 bases are TGTGCCAGCAGTGAACCGGGAAGTACCTACGAGCAGTACTTC.